A selection of T cell receptor beta chains follows, all from one sample in a study of PD-L1 blockade in urothelial cancer. Clones were sequenced by immunoSEQ multiplex PCR, and TCRdb holds only the in-frame ones, with some missing. Of under 30,000 clones in the sample, roughly 85% are singletons; the top ten hold 2.5% to 3.5%. This specimen consisted of PBMCs, obtained around atezolizumab (anti-PD-L1) treatment. The receptors come from a man aged 45-65 years with urothelial cancer. Each CDR3 is given with its conserved first and last residue. D genes are given only for firm matches. The listing skips clone size in some rows; elsewhere it reads once, few, many or a size class.

clone_size	v_call	d_call	j_call	cdr3_aa	cdr3_nt
NA	TRBV29-1	NA	TRBJ2-1	CSVEDSQSYNEQFF	TGCAGCGTTGAAGACAGTCAGTCCTACAATGAGCAGTTCTTC
NA	TRBV21-1	NA	TRBJ1-5	CASSITRGGSSQPQHF	TGTGCCAGCAGCATTACGAGGGGGGGAAGTAGTCAGCCCCAGCATTTT
NA	TRBV10-2	NA	TRBJ1-5	CASSDNRFNQPQHF	TGCGCCAGCAGTGATAACAGATTCAATCAGCCCCAGCATTTT
NA	TRBV19	NA	TRBJ1-1	CASSSYRSHTEAFF	TGTGCCAGTAGTTCCTACCGGAGCCACACTGAAGCTTTCTTT
few	TRBV29-1	NA	TRBJ2-5	CSVENREEKTQYF	TGCAGCGTTGAAAACAGGGAAGAAAAGACCCAGTACTTC
NA	TRBV2	TRBD2	TRBJ2-1	CASSEAGLEQFF	TGTGCCAGCAGTGAAGCGGGACTAGAGCAGTTCTTC
NA	TRBV28	TRBD1	TRBJ2-2	CAIGTGGSGELFF	TGTGCCATAGGGACAGGGGGTTCAGGGGAGCTGTTTTTT
once	TRBV11-2	NA	TRBJ2-3	CATTARQATDTQYF	TGTGCCACCACCGCGAGACAGGCGACAGATACGCAGTATTTT
NA	TRBV28	TRBD1	TRBJ2-5	CASSLRDRVKRETQYF	TGTGCCAGCAGCCTCCGGGACAGGGTGAAAAGAGAGACCCAGTACTTC
once	TRBV18	NA	TRBJ2-2	CASSPSGGNTGELFF	TGTGCCAGCTCACCTTCCGGGGGGAACACCGGGGAGCTGTTTTTT
NA	TRBV7-7	TRBD2	TRBJ2-3	CASSLVLAGGLDTQYF	TGTGCCAGCAGCTTAGTACTAGCGGGAGGGTTGGATACGCAGTATTTT
NA	TRBV2	NA	TRBJ2-7	CASSEGWGTYEQYF	TGTGCCAGCAGTGAGGGGTGGGGGACTTACGAGCAGTACTTC
NA	TRBV29-1	TRBD2	TRBJ2-7	CSVEERTSGVYEQYF	TGCAGCGTTGAAGAACGGACTAGCGGAGTCTACGAGCAGTACTTC
NA	TRBV11-3	TRBD2	TRBJ2-1	CASSYSGGPGEQFF	TGTGCCAGCAGCTACTCGGGGGGGCCGGGAGAGCAGTTCTTC
NA	TRBV7-6	TRBD1	TRBJ2-5	CASSLTGQGSQETQYF	TGTGCCAGCAGCTTAACGGGACAGGGTTCCCAAGAGACCCAGTACTTC
NA	TRBV11-3	TRBD2	TRBJ2-1	CASSTPSGLAGDNEQFF	TGTGCCAGCAGCACCCCCTCAGGACTAGCGGGAGACAATGAGCAGTTCTTC
NA	TRBV6-7	NA	TRBJ1-3	CASLLVGNTIYF	TGTGCCAGTCTTTTAGTGGGAAACACCATATATTTT
NA	TRBV21-1	NA	TRBJ2-2	CASSMASTGLNTGELFF	TGTGCCAGCAGCATGGCGTCGACAGGGTTGAACACCGGGGAGCTGTTTTTT